This entry features one T cell receptor (beta chain) sequence. These data belong to a study of blood T cell repertoires in COVID-19. Study context: Sources were T cells, B-cell-depleted T cells, or PBMCs; the material itself was cDNA or gDNA.

Some clones are missing from TCRdb's copy, which holds only in-frame ones; the method was immunoSEQ multiplex PCR. The sample consists of approximately 240,000 clones, more than 65% of them appearing once. Per germline, CDR1 DFQATT and CDR2 SNEGSKA (reference sequence). Trimming shortened V by 7 bases and J by 4 bases, and 9 bases separated the two germline ends. This CDR3 region has 11 residues. The specimen was peripheral blood. V and J are TRBV20-1 and TRBJ2-3; D might be TRBD2 (5 bases). The source is an older woman with acute or convalescent COVID-19. CDR3 amino acids: CSVKEADTQYF. CDR3 nucleotides: TGCAGTGTTAAGGAGGCAGATACGCAGTATTTT.